The clone carrying this T cell receptor beta chain was seen more than once but under ten times. Antigen specificity is unknown. These data originate in a study of identical twins. The study's findings and limits: Cross-sectional statistical analysis, not tracking of the same donors, underpinned the conclusions. Recombination models fit unrelated individuals' TCR alpha sharing but underestimated twins'. Insertion counts were lower in abundant cord blood beta clonotypes, a trend that memory repertoires did not show.

TCRdb re-analysed the 5' RACE reads in MiXCR, keeping a single row per CDR3 protein. The table shows fewer than 350,000 distinct CDR3 sequences, with about 8% occurring only once. V shed 3 bases and J shed 6 bases, with 9 bases lying between them. The CDR3 extends over 13 amino acids. Germline values: CDR1 SGHVS, CDR2 FQNEAQ. This same sample was also taken into another study, of yellow fever vaccine responses in identical twins.

The sequencing input was memory (CD45RO+) T cells sorted from blood. The rearrangement links TRBV7-8 to TRBJ2-1; D not resolved. This receptor was obtained from a woman under 30 in good health. The CDR3 region has the DNA TGTGCCAGCAGCTTGACGACTCTCAATGAGCAGTTCTTC. Its protein is CASSLTTLNEQFF.